Listed here is a single T cell receptor (beta chain). Its antigen remains unidentified. Qualities for individual bases were not recorded, and no much larger clone is one base off. This entry belongs to a study of blood T cell repertoires in COVID-19 (dated by TCRdb to 2018 to 2020). Background on the whole study: Samples covering the acute and convalescent phases of COVID-19 were provided by collaborators in the United States, Italy and Spain. The material from the prospective study consisted of cDNA or gDNA derived from T cells, B-cell-depleted T cells, or PBMCs. The dataset comprised deeply sampled blood TCRbeta repertoires from subjects exposed to, actively infected with, or recovered from COVID-19. The repertoires were released in a freely available public database intended as a resource for research on the immune response to SARS-CoV-2. Samples came from the ongoing ImmuneRACE study (first 160 participants) plus 1,254 subjects from 6 global collaborators. The sample metadata nearly always contained a de-identified subject ID, COVID-19 status, age in years and sex. HLA class I and class II types, where available, came from metadata supplied by the sample provider rather than from assay-based typing. On the study overall, not on this receptor specifically: The amount of clinical and demographic metadata varied by source and participant and was provided uncurated.

Whole blood was collected in K2EDTA tubes by collaborating institutions according to the institutions' own protocols. Collaborator samples were shipped for TCRbeta analysis as frozen whole blood, isolated PBMCs, or DNA extracted from either sample type. The immunoSEQ Assay, a bias-controlled multiplex PCR, was used to amplify TCRbeta CDR3 regions from genomic DNA. In the paper's pipeline: Nucleated cell counts per sample were estimated from amplification of reference gene primers within the assay. To quantify the absolute abundance of each unique TCRbeta CDR3 rearrangement, sequence reads were collapsed and filtered. For each sample, productive Simpson clonality was calculated by taking the square root of Simpson's diversity index across productive rearrangements. In its TCRdb copy, this immuneACCESS table keeps in-frame sequences only and misses some clones. Where compared with another copy, unresolved V genes explain less than half of these, and the others have no known cause. That table is the source of V, J and clone size, and D and trimming were worked out from the DNA. The sample profile shows about 52,000 clones; around 86% of them were found once. The leading ten clones occupy under 7% of the sample.

V gives up 6 bases and J gives up 6 bases, and the segment between their germline ends measures 12 bases. The CDR3 covers 11 residues, taking in both the cysteine and the phenylalanine. The only DNA kept is the CDR3, 33 bases in frame from the first base. Taken from the germline V gene (reference sequence), the CDR1 and CDR2 loops are DFQATT and SNEGSKA. The source material was peripheral blood. The sequence joins TRBV20-1 to TRBJ2-7, and possibly TRBD2, on 5 matching bases. This TCR came from a man between 65 and 79 years old with active COVID-19. The DNA reads as follows: TGCAGTGCAAAGGAGGCACCCGAGCAGTACTTC. It is translated as CSAKEAPEQYF.